The TCR beta chain under discussion was sequenced for a study of blood T cell repertoires in COVID-19. Study background: The study drew acute and convalescent COVID-19 samples from the United States, Italy and Spain.

Recruitment covered about 25 US areas and drew participants whose ages spanned about 18 to 89 years. Recovered Cohort 3 donors showed two negative PCRs, clearance, or symptom resolution. In the source study's methods: Counts of nucleated cells, estimated from reference gene primer amplification, were obtained. Measured with immunoSEQ multiplex PCR; TCRdb has only the in-frame clones, and not every one. V and J calls and clone size are copied from that table; D and trimming were computed from the DNA. Of 250,000 to 400,000 clones in the sample, approximately 91% were seen once. The CDR3 contains 15 residues. J gave up 2 bases and V 0 bases, and 5 bases lay outside the gene matches. From germline, CDR1 is SGHRS and CDR2 YFSETQ.

The specimen sequenced was PBMCs or T cells enriched from blood (not recorded which). J is TRBJ2-7 and V is TRBV5-1, with 7 bases matching TRBD1. This sequence originates from a man in his 60s who had recovered from COVID-19. CDR3 amino acids: CASSLDGQGAYEQYF. As DNA, the CDR3 is TGCGCCAGCAGCTTGGATGGTCAGGGGGCCTACGAGCAGTACTTC.